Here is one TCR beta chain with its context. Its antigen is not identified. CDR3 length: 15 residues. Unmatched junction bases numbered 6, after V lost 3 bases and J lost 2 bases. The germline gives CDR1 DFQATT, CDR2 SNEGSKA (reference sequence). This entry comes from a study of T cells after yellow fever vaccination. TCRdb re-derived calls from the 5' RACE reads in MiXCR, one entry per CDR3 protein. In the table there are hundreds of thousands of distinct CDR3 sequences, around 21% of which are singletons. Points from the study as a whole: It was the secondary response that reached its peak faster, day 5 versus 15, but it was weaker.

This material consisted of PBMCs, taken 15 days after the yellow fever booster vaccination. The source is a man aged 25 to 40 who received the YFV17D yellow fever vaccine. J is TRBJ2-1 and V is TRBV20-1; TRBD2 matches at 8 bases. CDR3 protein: CSASSAGGTYNEQFF. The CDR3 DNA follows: TGCAGTGCTAGTTCTGCGGGAGGTACCTACAATGAGCAGTTCTTC.